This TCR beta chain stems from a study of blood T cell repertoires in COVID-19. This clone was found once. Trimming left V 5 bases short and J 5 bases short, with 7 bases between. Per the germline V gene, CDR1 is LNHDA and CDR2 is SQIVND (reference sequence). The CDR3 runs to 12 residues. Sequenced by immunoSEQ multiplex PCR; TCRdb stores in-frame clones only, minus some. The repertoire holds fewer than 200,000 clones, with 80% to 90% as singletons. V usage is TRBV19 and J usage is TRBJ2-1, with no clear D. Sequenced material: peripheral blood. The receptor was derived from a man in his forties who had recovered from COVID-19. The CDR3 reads CASSVLHNEQFF. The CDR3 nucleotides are TGTGCCAGTAGTGTTCTACACAATGAGCAGTTCTTC.